This record covers a single TCR beta chain. Its antigen is currently unknown. The data derive from a study of cytomegalovirus exposure and HLA in healthy donors. The repertoire was sequenced with immunoSEQ multiplex PCR; TCRdb's copy has only in-frame clones and lacks some. This table holds over 110,000 clones, about 87% found once. Findings of the study overall: Specificity for CMV antigens was confirmed in vitro for three of the CMV-associated chains.

The TCR originated in a man aged 18 to 29 in good health and CMV-seropositive. The sample consisted of PBMCs.

CDR3 sequence reads: CASSKTTGQALNHSGANVLTF. CDR3 DNA: TGTGCCAGCAGCAAAACCACGGGACAAGCCTTGAACCATTCTGGGGCCAACGTCCTGACTTTC. The chain carries TRBV21-1 and TRBJ2-6; the D call of TRBD1 is as the table states it, not checked on the DNA. TRBV21-1 is a listed pseudogene. This CDR3 comprises 21 residues.